This is a list of T cell receptor beta chains from one sample in a study of blood T cell repertoires in COVID-19. The protocol was immunoSEQ multiplex PCR, while the TCRdb copy is restricted to in-frame clones and leaves out a portion. The table has tens of thousands of clones, about nine tenths seen once. What was sequenced was peripheral blood. All receptors derive from a man aged 70 or older with acute or convalescent COVID-19. Both conserved end residues are part of each CDR3. A D gene is named only where the DNA matches it firmly. The size field is filled for only some rows; it gives once, few, many or a size class.

V: TRBV9
size: -
J: TRBJ2-3
D: TRBD2
DNA: TGTGCCAGCAGCACGAGGACTAGCGGGATGGATACGCAGTATTTT
CDR3: CASSTRTSGMDTQYF

V: TRBV5-8
size: -
J: TRBJ1-2
D: TRBD1
DNA: TGTGCCAGCAGCTTGGCCCCCGGGACAGGGGTTGGCTACACCTTC
CDR3: CASSLAPGTGVGYTF

V: TRBV24-1
size: -
J: TRBJ2-3
D: -
DNA: TGTGCCACCAGGCCGACTAACCCCACAGATACGCAGTATTTT
CDR3: CATRPTNPTDTQYF

V: TRBV7-2
size: -
J: TRBJ2-1
D: -
DNA: TGTGCCAGCAGCTTAGCAGTGTGGCCACCTGAGCAGTTCTTC
CDR3: CASSLAVWPPEQFF

V: TRBV7-2
size: -
J: TRBJ2-1
D: -
DNA: TGTGCCAGCAGCTTAGACAGGGTCAATGAGCAGTTCTTC
CDR3: CASSLDRVNEQFF

V: TRBV7-9
size: -
J: TRBJ2-2
D: -
DNA: TGTGCCAGCAGCTTAGCGGGAGTACAAACCGGGGAGCTGTTTTTT
CDR3: CASSLAGVQTGELFF

V: TRBV27
size: -
J: TRBJ2-2
D: TRBD2
DNA: TGTGCCAGCAATACCGGGGGGGCCACCGGGGAGCTGTTTTTT
CDR3: CASNTGGATGELFF

V: TRBV7-2
size: -
J: TRBJ2-5
D: -
DNA: TGTGCCAGCAGCCCAAGGGAGGAAAAGACCCAGTACTTC
CDR3: CASSPREEKTQYF

V: TRBV6-4
size: -
J: TRBJ2-7
D: TRBD2
DNA: TGTGCCAGCAGGCAGCGGGAGGGCTACGAGCAGTACTTC
CDR3: CASRQREGYEQYF

V: TRBV3-1/TRBV3-2
size: -
J: TRBJ1-1
D: -
DNA: TGTGCCAGCAGCGGGGGCCTTAACACTGAAGCTTTCTTT
CDR3: CASSGGLNTEAFF

V: TRBV6-2/TRBV6-3
size: -
J: TRBJ1-1
D: TRBD1
DNA: TGTGCCAGCAGTTATTTCGCCGGGACAGAGAACACTGAAGCTTTCTTT
CDR3: CASSYFAGTENTEAFF

V: TRBV27
size: -
J: TRBJ1-2
D: -
DNA: TGTGCCAGCAGTTCGCTGACAGCGTCTTATGGCTACACCTTC
CDR3: CASSSLTASYGYTF

V: TRBV19
size: -
J: TRBJ2-7
D: TRBD2
DNA: TGTGCCAGTAGTAGGGGACTATCCTCCTACGAGCAGTACTTC
CDR3: CASSRGLSSYEQYF

V: TRBV5-1
size: -
J: TRBJ2-6
D: -
DNA: TGCGCCAGCAGCCCGGGGGACTCTGGGGCCAACGTCCTGACTTTC
CDR3: CASSPGDSGANVLTF

V: TRBV3-1/TRBV3-2
size: -
J: TRBJ1-3
D: TRBD1
DNA: TGTGCCAGCAGCCAAGGAGGAGCAGGGGGCATTGGAAACACCATATATTTT
CDR3: CASSQGGAGGIGNTIYF

V: TRBV4-1
size: -
J: TRBJ2-6
D: TRBD2
DNA: TGCGCCAGCAGCCAAGAACGTCGGGCTAGCGGGAGATTTGAGGCCAACGTCCTGACTTTC
CDR3: CASSQERRASGRFEANVLTF

V: TRBV27
size: -
J: TRBJ2-7
D: -
DNA: TGTGCCAGCAGTTTACCCTCCTCCTACGAGCAGTACTTC
CDR3: CASSLPSSYEQYF

V: TRBV24-1
size: -
J: TRBJ1-2
D: -
DNA: TGTGCCACCAGTGATAGGAGGGGTTTTGGATATGAGGGCTACACCTTC
CDR3: CATSDRRGFGYEGYTF

V: TRBV6-5
size: -
J: TRBJ1-1
D: -
DNA: TGTGCCAGCAGGGTCCACAGGAACACTGAAGCTTTCTTT
CDR3: CASRVHRNTEAFF

V: TRBV9
size: -
J: TRBJ1-2
D: -
DNA: TGTGCCAGCAGCCCCCGGGGGGGGGCTAGCTATGGCTACACCTTC
CDR3: CASSPRGGASYGYTF

V: TRBV10-3
size: -
J: TRBJ2-1
D: TRBD2
DNA: TGTGCCATCAGTGAGTCGGGGTTAGCGGGAGGGCCCGATGGATACAATGAGCAGTTCTTC
CDR3: CAISESGLAGGPDGYNEQFF

V: TRBV20-1
size: -
J: TRBJ1-5
D: -
DNA: TGCAGTGCTAGTGGGACATTCAGCAATCAGCCCCAGCATTTT
CDR3: CSASGTFSNQPQHF

V: TRBV5-4
size: -
J: TRBJ2-1
D: -
DNA: TGTGCCAGCAGCTTTAGGGGTCGGAACAATGAGCAGTTCTTC
CDR3: CASSFRGRNNEQFF

V: TRBV28
size: -
J: TRBJ2-5
D: TRBD1
DNA: TGTGCCAGCAGCCGGGACAGGGGACGGGCCCAGTACTTC
CDR3: CASSRDRGRAQYF

V: TRBV5-5
size: -
J: TRBJ2-1
D: -
DNA: TGTGCCAGCAGCTGGCGCGGTGAGCAGTTCTTC
CDR3: CASSWRGEQFF

V: TRBV6-5
size: -
J: TRBJ1-1
D: -
DNA: TGTGCCAGCAGTTCTAACCTAAACACTGAAGCTTTCTTT
CDR3: CASSSNLNTEAFF

V: TRBV20-1
size: -
J: TRBJ2-1
D: -
DNA: TGCAGTGCTAGAGACAGGACAGTGAATTTCTTC
CDR3: CSARDRTVNFF

V: TRBV18
size: -
J: TRBJ2-5
D: TRBD1
DNA: TGTGCCAGCTCAAAGGGACAGAGGGAGACCCAGTACTTC
CDR3: CASSKGQRETQYF

V: TRBV4-1
size: -
J: TRBJ2-3
D: TRBD2
DNA: TGCGCCAGCAGCGGGGCGGGGGGAAACACAGATACGCAGTATTTT
CDR3: CASSGAGGNTDTQYF

V: TRBV19
size: -
J: TRBJ1-3
D: TRBD1
DNA: TGTGCCACAGCTCGGCAACAGGGGGACATATATTTT
CDR3: CATARQQGDIYF

V: TRBV9
size: -
J: TRBJ2-1
D: -
DNA: TGTGCCAGCAGCGTCCCCCTTGTTGGGCGCAATGAGCAGTTCTTC
CDR3: CASSVPLVGRNEQFF

V: TRBV5-6
size: once
J: TRBJ2-7
D: -
DNA: TGTGCCAGCAGCTCCGAGGCGGGCCCCTACGAGCAGTACTTC
CDR3: CASSSEAGPYEQYF